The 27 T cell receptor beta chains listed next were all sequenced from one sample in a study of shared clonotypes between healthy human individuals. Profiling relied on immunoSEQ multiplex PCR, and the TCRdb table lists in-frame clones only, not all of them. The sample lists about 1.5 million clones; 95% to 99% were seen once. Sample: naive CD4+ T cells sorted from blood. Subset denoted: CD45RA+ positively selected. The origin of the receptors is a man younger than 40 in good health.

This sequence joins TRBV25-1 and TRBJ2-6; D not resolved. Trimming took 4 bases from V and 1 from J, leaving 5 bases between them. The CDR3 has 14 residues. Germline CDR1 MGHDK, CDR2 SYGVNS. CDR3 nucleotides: TGTGCCAGCAGTGCCCCTTCTGGGGCCAACGTCCTGACTTTC. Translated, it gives CASSAPSGANVLTF.

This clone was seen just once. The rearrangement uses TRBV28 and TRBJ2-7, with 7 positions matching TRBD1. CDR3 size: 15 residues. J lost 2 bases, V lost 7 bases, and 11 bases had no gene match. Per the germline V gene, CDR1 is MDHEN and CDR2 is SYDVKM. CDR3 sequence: CASTPPDRVPYEQYF. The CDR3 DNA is TGTGCCAGCACCCCACCCGACAGGGTACCCTACGAGCAGTACTTC.

CDR3 amino acids: CASSPAPGLAGDREQYF. CDR3 bases: TGTGCCAGCAGTCCTGCTCCGGGACTAGCGGGAGACCGCGAGCAGTACTTC. The chain links TRBV5-4 to TRBJ2-7, with 14 positions matching TRBD2. J gave up 6 bases and V 5 bases, and 13 bases lay outside the gene matches. The CDR3 runs 17 residues. Per germline, CDR1 SGHNT and CDR2 YYREEE (reference sequence).

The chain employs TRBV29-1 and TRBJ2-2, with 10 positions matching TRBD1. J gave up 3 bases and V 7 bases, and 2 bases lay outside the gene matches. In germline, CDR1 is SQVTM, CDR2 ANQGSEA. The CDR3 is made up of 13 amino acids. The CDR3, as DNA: TGCAGCGCCGGGACAGGGGACACCGGGGAGCTGTTTTTT. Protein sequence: CSAGTGDTGELFF.

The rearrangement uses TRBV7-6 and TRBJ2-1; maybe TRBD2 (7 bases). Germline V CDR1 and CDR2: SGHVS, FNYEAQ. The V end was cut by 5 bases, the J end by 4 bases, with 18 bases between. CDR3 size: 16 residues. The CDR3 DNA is TGTGCCAGCAGCCCCGCCGGGGGGCCGGCTTACAATGAGCAGTTCTTC. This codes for CASSPAGGPAYNEQFF.

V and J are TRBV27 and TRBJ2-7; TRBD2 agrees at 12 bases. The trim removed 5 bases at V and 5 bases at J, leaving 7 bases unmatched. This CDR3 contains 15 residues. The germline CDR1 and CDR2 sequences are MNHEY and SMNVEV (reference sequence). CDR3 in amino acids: CASSPQTSGGDEQYF. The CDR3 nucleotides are TGTGCCAGCAGTCCCCAGACTAGCGGGGGTGACGAGCAGTACTTC.

The chain's CDR3 is CATFLRQNTEAFF. The DNA of the CDR3 is TGTGCCACGTTTCTACGGCAGAACACTGAAGCTTTCTTT. The chain has TRBV28 and TRBJ1-1; D is uncertain. The CDR3 length is 13 residues. V was trimmed by 10 bases and J by 1 base, leaving 13 bases between them. CDR1 is MDHEN and CDR2 is SYDVKM in the germline V gene. The variable domain in full, completed from reference TRBV28 and TRBJ1-1, reads DVKVTQSSRYLVKRTGEKVFLECVQDMDHENMFWYRQDPGLGLRLIYFSYDVKMKEKGDIPEGYSVSREKKERFSLILESASTNQTSMYLCATFLRQNTEAFFGQGTRLTVV.

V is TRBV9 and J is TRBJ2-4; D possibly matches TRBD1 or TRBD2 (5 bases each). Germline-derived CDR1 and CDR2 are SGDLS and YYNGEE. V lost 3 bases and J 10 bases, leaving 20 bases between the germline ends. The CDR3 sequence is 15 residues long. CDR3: CASSARDPWNGIQYF. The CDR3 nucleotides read TGTGCCAGCAGCGCCCGGGACCCATGGAACGGAATTCAGTACTTC.

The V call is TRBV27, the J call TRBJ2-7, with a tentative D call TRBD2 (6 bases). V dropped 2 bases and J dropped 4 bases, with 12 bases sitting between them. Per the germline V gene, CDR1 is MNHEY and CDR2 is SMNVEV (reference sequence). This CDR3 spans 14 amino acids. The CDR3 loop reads CASSLAGITYEQYF. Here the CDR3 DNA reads TGTGCCAGCAGTTTAGCGGGGATAACTTACGAGCAGTACTTC.

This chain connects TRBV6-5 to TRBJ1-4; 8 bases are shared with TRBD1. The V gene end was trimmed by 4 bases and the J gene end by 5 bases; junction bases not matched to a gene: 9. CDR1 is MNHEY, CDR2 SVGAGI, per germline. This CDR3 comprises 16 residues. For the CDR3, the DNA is TGTGCCAGCAGTTCCAAAGACAGGGGAAAAAATGAAAAACTGTTTTTT. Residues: CASSSKDRGKNEKLFF.

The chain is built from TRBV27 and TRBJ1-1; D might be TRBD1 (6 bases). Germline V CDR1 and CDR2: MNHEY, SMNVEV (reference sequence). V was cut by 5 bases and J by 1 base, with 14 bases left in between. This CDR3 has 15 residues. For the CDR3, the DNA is TGTGCCAGCAGTCCCCACTCGACAGGGAACACTGAAGCTTTCTTT. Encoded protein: CASSPHSTGNTEAFF.

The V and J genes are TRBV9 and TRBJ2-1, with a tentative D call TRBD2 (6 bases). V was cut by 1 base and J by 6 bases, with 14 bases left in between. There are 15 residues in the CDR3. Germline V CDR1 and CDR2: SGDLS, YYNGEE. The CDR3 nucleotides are TGTGCCAGCAGCGTATCCGGGCTAGCGTCCAATGAGCAGTTCTTC. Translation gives CASSVSGLASNEQFF.

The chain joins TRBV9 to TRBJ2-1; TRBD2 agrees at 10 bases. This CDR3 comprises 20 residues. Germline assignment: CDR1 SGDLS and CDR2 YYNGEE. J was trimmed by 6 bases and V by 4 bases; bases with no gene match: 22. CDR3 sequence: CASSPSGSGRATHLSNEQFF. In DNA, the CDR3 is TGTGCCAGCAGCCCCAGTGGGAGCGGGAGGGCAACCCACCTTTCCAATGAGCAGTTCTTC.

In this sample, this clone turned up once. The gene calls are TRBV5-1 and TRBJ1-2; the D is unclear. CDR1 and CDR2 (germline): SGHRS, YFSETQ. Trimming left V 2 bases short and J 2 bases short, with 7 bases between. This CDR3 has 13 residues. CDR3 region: CASSFSQNYGYTF. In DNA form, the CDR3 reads TGCGCCAGCAGCTTCTCGCAAAACTATGGCTACACCTTC.

This CDR3 reads CASSFSGSIPGELFF. The CDR3 DNA sequence: TGCGCCAGCAGCTTTAGCGGGAGCATCCCCGGGGAGCTGTTTTTT. V usage is TRBV5-1 and J usage is TRBJ2-2, with 9 bases that match TRBD2. The germline V gene has CDR1 SGHRS and CDR2 YFSETQ. The CDR3 has 15 residues. V dropped 2 bases and J dropped 6; count of bases not matched to a gene: 5.

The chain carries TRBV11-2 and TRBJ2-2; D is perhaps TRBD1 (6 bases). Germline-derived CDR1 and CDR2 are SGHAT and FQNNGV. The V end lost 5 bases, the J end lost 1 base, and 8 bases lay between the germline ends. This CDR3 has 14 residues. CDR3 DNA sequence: TGTGCCAGCAGCCTGGGACAGAACACCGGGGAGCTGTTTTTT. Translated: CASSLGQNTGELFF.

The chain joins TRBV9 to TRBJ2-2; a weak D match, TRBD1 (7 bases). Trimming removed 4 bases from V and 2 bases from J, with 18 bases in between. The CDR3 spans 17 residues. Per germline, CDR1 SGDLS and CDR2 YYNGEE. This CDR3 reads CASSPVAGTANTGELFF. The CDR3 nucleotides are TGTGCCAGCAGCCCCGTGGCGGGGACAGCTAACACCGGGGAGCTGTTTTTT.

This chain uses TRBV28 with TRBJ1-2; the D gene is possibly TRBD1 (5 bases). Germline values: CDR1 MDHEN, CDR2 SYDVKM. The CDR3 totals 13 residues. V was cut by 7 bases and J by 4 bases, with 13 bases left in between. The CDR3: CASTGPLLYGYTF. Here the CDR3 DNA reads TGTGCCAGCACGGGACCTTTACTCTATGGCTACACCTTC.

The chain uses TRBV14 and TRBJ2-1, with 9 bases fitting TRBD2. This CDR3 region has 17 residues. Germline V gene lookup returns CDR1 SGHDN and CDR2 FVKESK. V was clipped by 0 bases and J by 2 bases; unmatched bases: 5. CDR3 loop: CASSQEKIAGAYNEQFF. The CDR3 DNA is TGTGCCAGCAGCCAAGAAAAGATAGCGGGAGCCTACAATGAGCAGTTCTTC.

The CDR3 DNA reads TGTGCCACCAGCAGATCTGGTCGGGACGACGAGCAGTACTTC. Its protein is CATSRSGRDDEQYF. The chain links TRBV15 to TRBJ2-7; D could derive from TRBD1 or TRBD2 (5 bases each). Germline loops: CDR1 LNHNV, CDR2 YYDKDF (reference sequence). Trimming pared 2 bases from V and 5 bases from J, leaving 13 bases between. The CDR3 spans 14 residues.

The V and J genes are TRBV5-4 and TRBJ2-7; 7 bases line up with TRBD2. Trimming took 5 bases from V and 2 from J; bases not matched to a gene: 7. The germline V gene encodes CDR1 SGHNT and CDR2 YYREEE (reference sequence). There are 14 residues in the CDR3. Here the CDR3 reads CASRSWRETYEQYF. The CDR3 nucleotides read TGTGCCAGCAGGTCCTGGCGGGAGACCTACGAGCAGTACTTC.

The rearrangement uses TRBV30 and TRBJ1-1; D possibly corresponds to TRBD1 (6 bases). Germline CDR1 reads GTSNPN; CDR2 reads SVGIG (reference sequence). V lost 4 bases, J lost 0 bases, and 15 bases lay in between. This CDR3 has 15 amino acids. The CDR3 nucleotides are TGTGCCTGGACCGAATACAGGGCCATGAACACTGAAGCTTTCTTT. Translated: CAWTEYRAMNTEAFF.

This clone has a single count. CDR3 sequence reads: CAAQGLGTGPSSTYEQYF. The CDR3 region has the DNA TGTGCCGCACAAGGGTTGGGGACAGGGCCATCCTCAACCTACGAGCAGTACTTC. The chain uses TRBV10-3 and TRBJ2-7, with TRBD1 matching 9 bases. The germline CDR1 and CDR2 sequences are ENHRY and SYGVKD. J gave up 2 bases and V 11 bases, and 22 bases lay outside the gene matches. This CDR3 contains 18 residues.

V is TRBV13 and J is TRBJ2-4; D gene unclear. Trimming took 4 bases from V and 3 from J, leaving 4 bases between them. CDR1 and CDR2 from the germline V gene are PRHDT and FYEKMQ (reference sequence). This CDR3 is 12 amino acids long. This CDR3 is CASSSNKNIQYF. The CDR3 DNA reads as TGTGCCAGCAGCTCCAACAAAAACATTCAGTACTTC.

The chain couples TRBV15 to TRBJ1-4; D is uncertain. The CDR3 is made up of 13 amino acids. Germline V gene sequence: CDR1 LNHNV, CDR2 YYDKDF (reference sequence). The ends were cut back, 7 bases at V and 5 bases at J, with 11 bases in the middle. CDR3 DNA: TGTGCCACCAAGGTCAGAGTAAATGAAAAACTGTTTTTT. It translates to CATKVRVNEKLFF.

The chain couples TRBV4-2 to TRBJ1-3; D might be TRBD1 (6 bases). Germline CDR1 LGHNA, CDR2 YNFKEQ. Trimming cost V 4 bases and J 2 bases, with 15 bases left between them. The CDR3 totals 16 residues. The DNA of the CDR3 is TGTGCCAGCAGCCCTCTTGGGGGCCCTCCTGGAAACACCATATATTTT. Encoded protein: CASSPLGGPPGNTIYF.

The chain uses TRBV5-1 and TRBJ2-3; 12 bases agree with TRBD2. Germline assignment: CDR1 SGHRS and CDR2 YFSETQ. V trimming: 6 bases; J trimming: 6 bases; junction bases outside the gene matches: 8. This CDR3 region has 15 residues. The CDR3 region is CASMIGLAGIDTQYF. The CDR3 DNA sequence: TGCGCCAGCATGATAGGACTAGCGGGAATTGATACGCAGTATTTT.